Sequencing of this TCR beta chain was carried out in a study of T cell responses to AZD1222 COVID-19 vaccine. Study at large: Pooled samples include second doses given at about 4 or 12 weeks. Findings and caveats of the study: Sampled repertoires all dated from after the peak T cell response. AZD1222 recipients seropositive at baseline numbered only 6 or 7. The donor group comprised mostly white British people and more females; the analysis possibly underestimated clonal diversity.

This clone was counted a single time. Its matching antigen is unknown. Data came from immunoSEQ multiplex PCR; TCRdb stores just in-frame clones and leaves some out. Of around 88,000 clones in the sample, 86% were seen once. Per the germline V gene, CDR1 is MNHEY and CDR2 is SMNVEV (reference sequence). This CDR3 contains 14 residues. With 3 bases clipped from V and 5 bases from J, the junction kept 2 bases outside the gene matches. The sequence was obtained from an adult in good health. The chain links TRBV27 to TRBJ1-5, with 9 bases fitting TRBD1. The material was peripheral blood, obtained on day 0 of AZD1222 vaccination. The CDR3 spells CASSFWDRDQPQHF. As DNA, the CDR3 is TGTGCCAGCAGTTTCTGGGACAGGGATCAGCCCCAGCATTTT.